This TCR beta chain came from a study of blood T cell repertoires in COVID-19. Study summary: Donors in the United States, Italy and Spain gave samples during acute or convalescent COVID-19.

The authors' processing: The authors estimated nucleated cell counts from reference gene primer amplification. Profiling relied on immunoSEQ multiplex PCR, and the TCRdb table lists in-frame clones only, not all of them. From that table come the V and J calls and clone size; the DNA was used to work out D and trimming. In the table there are around 100,000 clones, under 90% of which are singletons. V lost 0 bases and J lost 8; bases outside the gene matches: 6. Per germline, CDR1 SGHRS and CDR2 YFSETQ. The CDR3 has 14 residues. Source material: peripheral blood. The TCR comes from a man between 60 and 75 years old with COVID-19, enrolled during active disease. V is TRBV5-1 and J is TRBJ1-2; TRBD1 matches 8 bases. The CDR3 protein is CASSLDPTGVGYTF. The CDR3 bases are TGCGCCAGCAGCTTGGATCCGACAGGGGTCGGCTACACCTTC. The full variable domain, rest sourced from reference TRBV5-1 and TRBJ1-2, is KAGVTQTPRYLIKTRGQQVTLSCSPISGHRSVSWYQQTPGQGLQFLFEYFSETQRNKGNFPGRFSGRQFSNSRSEMNVSTLELGDSALYLCASSLDPTGVGYTFGSGTRLTVV.